The rows below give T cell receptor beta chains drawn from one sample of a study of shared clonotypes between healthy human individuals. Produced via immunoSEQ multiplex PCR; TCRdb's table is partial and in-frame only. Of roughly 2.4 million clones in the sample, around 95% were seen once. Sequenced input: naive CD4+ T cells sorted from blood. Receptors were obtained from a man between 18 and 35 years old in good health. CDR3s include the opening cysteine and the closing phenylalanine or tryptophan. The order of the fields is CDR3 protein, CDR3 DNA, V gene, clone size, J gene, D gene. A D gene is named only where the DNA matches it firmly. Clone size is stated in some rows and not others, as once, few, many or a class when expanded.

CDR3 protein: CASSIPSNTQYF
CDR3 DNA: TGTGCCAGCAGTATCCCATCAAATACGCAGTATTTT
V gene: TRBV27
clone size: -
J gene: TRBJ2-3
D gene: -

CDR3 protein: CASSRGMASYEQYF
CDR3 DNA: TGTGCCAGCAGCCGGGGGATGGCTTCCTACGAGCAGTACTTC
V gene: TRBV6-5
clone size: once
J gene: TRBJ2-7
D gene: -

CDR3 protein: CAWVRGGRTEAFF
CDR3 DNA: TGTGCCTGGGTCCGGGGAGGGCGGACTGAAGCTTTCTTT
V gene: TRBV30
clone size: -
J gene: TRBJ1-1
D gene: -

CDR3 protein: CASSPNSPSNTGELFF
CDR3 DNA: TGTGCCAGCTCACCAAACAGCCCTTCGAACACCGGGGAGCTGTTTTTT
V gene: TRBV18
clone size: -
J gene: TRBJ2-2
D gene: -

CDR3 protein: CASSLGPLEGGDTQYF
CDR3 DNA: TGTGCCAGCAGCTTAGGACCCCTTGAGGGTGGAGATACGCAGTATTTT
V gene: TRBV7-2
clone size: -
J gene: TRBJ2-3
D gene: -

CDR3 protein: CASSLSTGGYTF
CDR3 DNA: TGTGCCAGCAGCTTATCCACGGGTGGCTACACCTTC
V gene: TRBV7-9
clone size: -
J gene: TRBJ1-2
D gene: -

CDR3 protein: CAWSVGTSNYGYTF
CDR3 DNA: TGTGCCTGGAGTGTAGGGACAAGCAACTATGGCTACACCTTC
V gene: TRBV30
clone size: -
J gene: TRBJ1-2
D gene: -

CDR3 protein: CASSSVTGGLETQYF
CDR3 DNA: TGTGCCAGCAGTTCGGTGACAGGGGGGTTAGAGACCCAGTACTTC
V gene: TRBV11-2
clone size: -
J gene: TRBJ2-5
D gene: TRBD1

CDR3 protein: CAWSGTSASTDTQYF
CDR3 DNA: TGTGCCTGGTCCGGGACATCGGCAAGCACAGATACGCAGTATTTT
V gene: TRBV30
clone size: -
J gene: TRBJ2-3
D gene: -

CDR3 protein: CASSPPTGTSGANVLTF
CDR3 DNA: TGTGCCAGCAGCCCCCCGACAGGGACCTCTGGGGCCAACGTCCTGACTTTC
V gene: TRBV2
clone size: -
J gene: TRBJ2-6
D gene: TRBD1

CDR3 protein: CASSASLGGTDTQYF
CDR3 DNA: TGCGCCAGCAGTGCCTCTCTTGGGGGGACAGATACGCAGTATTTT
V gene: TRBV5-1
clone size: -
J gene: TRBJ2-3
D gene: -

CDR3 protein: CASSQAYNVDYEQYF
CDR3 DNA: TGTGCCAGCAGCCAAGCCTACAACGTAGATTACGAGCAGTACTTC
V gene: TRBV4-2
clone size: -
J gene: TRBJ2-7
D gene: -

CDR3 protein: CASSSPGPSNQPQHF
CDR3 DNA: TGTGCCAGCAGTTCCCCGGGCCCCAGCAATCAGCCCCAGCATTTT
V gene: TRBV28
clone size: -
J gene: TRBJ1-5
D gene: -

CDR3 protein: CASSLSWNEQYF
CDR3 DNA: TGTGCCAGCAGTCTATCGTGGAACGAGCAGTACTTC
V gene: TRBV28
clone size: -
J gene: TRBJ2-7
D gene: -

CDR3 protein: CASSLTEYNSPLHF
CDR3 DNA: TGTGCCAGCAGCCTGACAGAATATAATTCACCCCTCCACTTT
V gene: TRBV5-4
clone size: -
J gene: TRBJ1-6
D gene: -

CDR3 protein: CASSADIPGAYEQYF
CDR3 DNA: TGCGCCAGCAGCGCAGACATCCCCGGGGCCTACGAGCAGTACTTC
V gene: TRBV4-1
clone size: -
J gene: TRBJ2-7
D gene: -

CDR3 protein: CASSITWQGNEQFF
CDR3 DNA: TGTGCCAGTAGTATTACGTGGCAGGGCAATGAGCAGTTCTTC
V gene: TRBV19
clone size: -
J gene: TRBJ2-1
D gene: -

CDR3 protein: CASSPRGQGIKTEAFF
CDR3 DNA: TGTGCCAGCAGCCCCAGGGGACAGGGAATAAAGACTGAAGCTTTCTTT
V gene: TRBV5-5
clone size: -
J gene: TRBJ1-1
D gene: TRBD1

CDR3 protein: CASSPEGGDNEQFF
CDR3 DNA: TGTGCCAGCTCACCCGAAGGTGGGGACAATGAGCAGTTCTTC
V gene: TRBV18
clone size: -
J gene: TRBJ2-1
D gene: -

CDR3 protein: CASSGVDRGDYGYTF
CDR3 DNA: TGTGCCAGCAGCGGAGTGGACAGGGGGGACTATGGCTACACCTTC
V gene: TRBV6-6
clone size: -
J gene: TRBJ1-2
D gene: TRBD1

CDR3 protein: CASRPGTGEYNEQFF
CDR3 DNA: TGTGCCAGCAGGCCGGGGACAGGGGAATACAATGAGCAGTTCTTC
V gene: TRBV6-1
clone size: once
J gene: TRBJ2-1
D gene: TRBD1

CDR3 protein: CASSLFGEGVTEAFF
CDR3 DNA: TGCGCCAGCAGCTTGTTCGGGGAAGGTGTCACTGAAGCTTTCTTT
V gene: TRBV5-1
clone size: -
J gene: TRBJ1-1
D gene: -

CDR3 protein: CAWSVLAGVIGEQFF
CDR3 DNA: TGTGCCTGGAGTGTACTGGCGGGAGTCATTGGTGAGCAGTTCTTC
V gene: TRBV30
clone size: -
J gene: TRBJ2-1
D gene: TRBD2

CDR3 protein: CASSSHRPTDTQYF
CDR3 DNA: TGCGCCAGCAGCTCACACAGACCCACAGATACGCAGTATTTT
V gene: TRBV5-1
clone size: -
J gene: TRBJ2-3
D gene: -

CDR3 protein: CASSPLNQQPQHF
CDR3 DNA: TGTGCCAGCAGTCCCCTCAATCAACAGCCCCAGCATTTT
V gene: TRBV6-1
clone size: -
J gene: TRBJ1-5
D gene: -

CDR3 protein: CASSNVGQGFNSPLHF
CDR3 DNA: TGCGCCAGCAGCAACGTAGGACAGGGGTTTAATTCACCCCTCCACTTT
V gene: TRBV5-1
clone size: -
J gene: TRBJ1-6
D gene: TRBD1

CDR3 protein: CASSLGQGSSGANVLTF
CDR3 DNA: TGTGCCAGCAGCTTGGGACAGGGTTCATCTGGGGCCAACGTCCTGACTTTC
V gene: TRBV11-3
clone size: -
J gene: TRBJ2-6
D gene: TRBD1

CDR3 protein: CASSWRDRGAGELFF
CDR3 DNA: TGCGCCAGCAGCTGGAGGGACAGGGGTGCCGGGGAGCTGTTTTTT
V gene: TRBV5-1
clone size: once
J gene: TRBJ2-2
D gene: TRBD1